Shown below are 21 T cell receptor beta chains from a single sample sequenced in a study of blood T cell repertoires in COVID-19. Sequencing was performed with immunoSEQ multiplex PCR; in TCRdb, only in-frame clones are kept and a portion is missing. Here the sample spans 95,000 to 150,000 clones, 80% to 90% being singletons. What was sequenced was peripheral blood. The receptors shown here come from a woman aged 70-85 years with acute or convalescent COVID-19.

This sequence joins TRBV10-1 and TRBJ2-1; 7 nucleotides align to TRBD1. The ends lost 8 bases at V and 6 bases at J; junction bases unmatched: 10. Germline values: CDR1 WNHNN, CDR2 SYGVQD (reference sequence). There are 14 residues in the CDR3. The CDR3 loop is CASSPGQSSNEQFF. The CDR3 nucleotides are TGCGCCAGCTCTCCGGGACAGAGCTCCAATGAGCAGTTCTTC.

This chain uses TRBV28 with TRBJ2-7; a possible D gene is TRBD1 (6 bases). Germline CDR1 and CDR2: MDHEN and SYDVKM. Trimming took off 6 bases at V and 4 bases at J, with 10 bases between the two ends. The CDR3 totals 12 residues. CDR3 sequence (DNA): TGTGCCAGCAGGACAGGTATTTACGAGCAGTACTTC. This sequence encodes CASRTGIYEQYF.

The chain has TRBV13 and TRBJ2-7; the match to TRBD1 covers 10 bases. The trim removed 5 bases at V and 1 base at J, leaving 17 bases unmatched. The CDR3 runs to 19 residues. Germline V gene lookup returns CDR1 PRHDT and CDR2 FYEKMQ (reference sequence). CDR3 region: CASSPSRQGAHGDSYEQYF. The DNA of the CDR3 is TGTGCCAGCAGCCCCAGCCGACAGGGGGCCCATGGGGATTCCTACGAGCAGTACTTC.

CDR3 in amino acids: CASSSRDRPDTIYF. The CDR3 DNA reads as TGTGCCAGCAGCTCCCGGGACAGACCGGACACCATATATTTT. This chain connects TRBV9 to TRBJ1-3, with 7 nucleotides matching TRBD1. Trimming removed 4 bases from V and 8 bases from J; junction bases left unmatched: 9. Per the germline V gene, CDR1 is SGDLS and CDR2 is YYNGEE. The CDR3 spans 14 residues. The full variable domain, in which reference TRBV9 and TRBJ1-3 provide the parts outside the CDR3, is DSGVTQTPKHLITATGQRVTLRCSPRSGDLSVYWYQQSLDQGLQFLIQYYNGEERAKGNILERFSAQQFPDLHSELNLSSLELGDSALYFCASSSRDRPDTIYFGEGSWLTVV.

This clone has just a few counts. The chain carries TRBV2 and TRBJ1-5; 7 positions agree with TRBD1. The V gene end was trimmed by 8 bases and the J gene end by 6 bases; junction bases not matched to a gene: 4. The V gene's germline CDR1 is SNHLY and CDR2 FYNNEI. There are 12 residues in the CDR3. The DNA for the CDR3 is TGTGCCAGCGGGACAGTGAGTCAGCCCCAGCATTTT. This translates into CASGTVSQPQHF. Drawing the rest from reference TRBV2 and TRBJ1-5, the complete variable domain is EPEVTQTPSHQVTQMGQEVILRCVPISNHLYFYWYRQILGQKVEFLVSFYNNEISEKSEIFDDQFSVERPDGSNFTLKIRSTKLEDSAMYFCASGTVSQPQHFGDGTRLSIL.

The V call is TRBV6-4, the J call TRBJ1-5; TRBD1 might be the D (5 bases). Between the trimmed V and J ends, which lost 4 bases and 4 bases, there was a span of 8 bases. CDR3 length: 13 amino acids. Germline V gene lookup returns CDR1 MRHNA and CDR2 SNTAGT. In nucleotides, the CDR3 is TGTGCCAGCAGTGCTGACAGTAATCAGCCCCAGCATTTT. Translation gives CASSADSNQPQHF.

V and J are TRBV15 and TRBJ1-1; D remains unclear. Germline V gene sequence: CDR1 LNHNV, CDR2 YYDKDF (reference sequence). There are 12 residues in the CDR3. V shed 1 base and J shed 7 bases, with 7 bases lying between them. The CDR3 here is CATSRVESEAFF. In nucleotides, the CDR3 is TGTGCCACCAGCAGAGTAGAGAGTGAAGCTTTCTTT.

Here the CDR3 reads CSVREGAKDTEAFF. The CDR3 nucleotides read TGCAGCGTTCGGGAGGGGGCAAAGGACACTGAAGCTTTCTTT. The rearrangement uses TRBV29-1 and TRBJ1-1, with 7 bases matching TRBD1. V gave up 5 bases and J gave up 3 bases; unmatched junction bases: 9. The germline V gene has CDR1 SQVTM and CDR2 ANQGSEA. The CDR3 length is 14 residues.

The chain has TRBV3-1 (or the pseudogene TRBV3-2) and TRBJ1-2; TRBD1 might be the D (5 bases). The CDR3 contains 14 residues. Germline loops: CDR1 LGHDT, CDR2 YNNKEL (reference sequence). V lost 1 base to trimming and J lost 8 bases, with 14 bases between them. The CDR3 here is CASSQGQGFRGYTF. CDR3 nucleotide sequence: TGTGCCAGCAGCCAAGGCCAGGGTTTCCGAGGCTACACCTTC.

This chain links TRBV5-1 with TRBJ2-4; 10 bases agree with TRBD2. Germline CDR1 reads SGHRS; CDR2 reads YFSETQ. V shed 0 bases and J 9 bases; nucleotides not matched to a gene: 12. The CDR3 contains 17 residues. The CDR3 DNA reads TGCGCCAGCAGCTTGGGACCTAGCGGGGGCCCCGAGGGCATTCAGTACTTC. This sequence encodes CASSLGPSGGPEGIQYF.

The rearrangement joins TRBV3-1 (or the pseudogene TRBV3-2) to TRBJ2-1; D perhaps matches TRBD1 (5 bases). CDR3 length: 17 amino acids. CDR1 is LGHDT and CDR2 is YNNKEL in the germline V gene (reference sequence). The V gene lost 4 bases and the J gene lost 6 bases, with 22 bases spanning the gap. CDR3 in amino acids: CASSPSQGAFMSNEQFF. The CDR3 DNA reads TGTGCCAGCAGCCCTTCGCAGGGTGCATTTATGAGCAATGAGCAGTTCTTC.

The CDR3 sequence: CASSLTDSAETQYF. Here the CDR3 DNA reads TGTGCCAGCTCACTTACGGACTCCGCGGAGACCCAGTACTTC. The rearrangement uses TRBV18 and TRBJ2-5; maybe TRBD2 (5 bases). V lost 4 bases, J lost 5 bases, and 14 bases lay in between. The length of the CDR3 is 14 residues. The germline V gene encodes CDR1 KGHSH and CDR2 LQKENI.

The chain recombines TRBV2 with TRBJ1-1, with a possible D match to TRBD1 (5 bases). V was cut by 6 bases and J by 4 bases, with 15 bases left in between. From germline, CDR1 is SNHLY and CDR2 FYNNEI. The CDR3 loop spans 14 amino acids. The CDR3 DNA reads TGTGCCAGCAGCCCCTGGGGGGGAAGCACTGAAGCTTTCTTT. This codes for CASSPWGGSTEAFF. The variable domain in full, completed from reference TRBV2 and TRBJ1-1, reads EPEVTQTPSHQVTQMGQEVILRCVPISNHLYFYWYRQILGQKVEFLVSFYNNEISEKSEIFDDQFSVERPDGSNFTLKIRSTKLEDSAMYFCASSPWGGSTEAFFGQGTRLTVV.

This rearrangement joins TRBV29-1 to TRBJ1-1; 9 bases match TRBD1. CDR1 SQVTM and CDR2 ANQGSEA come from the germline V gene. V lost 7 bases to trimming and J lost 1 base; unmatched junction nucleotides: 4. The CDR3 runs to 13 residues. The CDR3 sequence: CSAVGQGNTEAFF. CDR3 DNA: TGCAGCGCCGTGGGACAGGGGAACACTGAAGCTTTCTTT.

The chain recombines TRBV5-1 with TRBJ1-1; unclear D gene. This CDR3 spans 14 amino acids. Trimming took 3 bases from V and 5 from J, leaving 14 bases between them. Germline CDR1 is SGHRS and CDR2 is YFSETQ. The CDR3 bases are TGCGCCAGCAGCTCCACGCTTGGAGGGACTGAAGCTTTCTTT. This sequence encodes CASSSTLGGTEAFF.

V usage is TRBV7-2 and J usage is TRBJ2-5; no clear D. This CDR3 has 13 residues. Trimming removed 3 bases at V and 0 bases at J, with 5 bases between. Germline V lookup: CDR1 SGHTA, CDR2 FQGNSA. In nucleotides, the CDR3 is TGTGCCAGCAGCTTGCAGGACCAAGAGACCCAGTACTTC. It specifies CASSLQDQETQYF.

V gene TRBV5-5 combines with J gene TRBJ1-5; tentatively, D is TRBD1 (6 bases). V was shortened by 7 bases and J by 0 bases, with 20 bases between the two germline ends. The CDR3 spans 17 residues. Per the germline V gene, CDR1 is SGHKS and CDR2 is YYEKEE (reference sequence). The CDR3, as DNA: TGTGCCAGCGCAGGCCAGGGTAGGGGGAATAGCAATCAGCCCCAGCATTTT. Residues: CASAGQGRGNSNQPQHF.

The chain employs TRBV7-2 and TRBJ2-3; D is possibly TRBD2 (6 bases). The V end was cut by 5 bases, the J end by 2 bases, with 17 bases between. Per the germline V gene, CDR1 is SGHTA and CDR2 is FQGNSA. CDR3 length equals 16 residues. CDR3 nucleotide sequence: TGTGCCAGCAGCGGGGGGACTCTTAGTCTCACAGATACGCAGTATTTT. Translation gives CASSGGTLSLTDTQYF.

The chain carries TRBV28 and TRBJ2-7; maybe TRBD2 (6 bases). This CDR3 has 17 amino acids. Trimming cost V 7 bases and J 3 bases, with 25 bases left between them. Germline loops: CDR1 MDHEN, CDR2 SYDVKM. CDR3 loop: CASIPWGRLSPDYEQYF. For the CDR3, the DNA is TGTGCCAGCATCCCTTGGGGGAGGCTTTCTCCCGACTACGAGCAGTACTTC.

This chain connects TRBV7-2 to TRBJ2-1, with D perhaps matching TRBD2 (6 bases). Per the germline V gene, CDR1 is SGHTA and CDR2 is FQGNSA. There are 16 residues in the CDR3. Between the trimmed V and J ends, which lost 4 bases and 0 bases, there was a span of 13 bases. As DNA, the CDR3 is TGTGCCAGCAGCTCACCGTCGGGGGACTCCTACAATGAGCAGTTCTTC. Amino acid sequence: CASSSPSGDSYNEQFF.

The chain has TRBV27 and TRBJ2-7; a possible D gene is TRBD2 (6 bases). The V end was cut by 2 bases, the J end by 2 bases, with 13 bases between. CDR1 and CDR2 from the germline V gene are MNHEY and SMNVEV (reference sequence). The CDR3 has 15 residues. DNA for the CDR3: TGTGCCAGCAGTTTACGACCACGGGGGACCTACGAGCAGTACTTC. This codes for CASSLRPRGTYEQYF.